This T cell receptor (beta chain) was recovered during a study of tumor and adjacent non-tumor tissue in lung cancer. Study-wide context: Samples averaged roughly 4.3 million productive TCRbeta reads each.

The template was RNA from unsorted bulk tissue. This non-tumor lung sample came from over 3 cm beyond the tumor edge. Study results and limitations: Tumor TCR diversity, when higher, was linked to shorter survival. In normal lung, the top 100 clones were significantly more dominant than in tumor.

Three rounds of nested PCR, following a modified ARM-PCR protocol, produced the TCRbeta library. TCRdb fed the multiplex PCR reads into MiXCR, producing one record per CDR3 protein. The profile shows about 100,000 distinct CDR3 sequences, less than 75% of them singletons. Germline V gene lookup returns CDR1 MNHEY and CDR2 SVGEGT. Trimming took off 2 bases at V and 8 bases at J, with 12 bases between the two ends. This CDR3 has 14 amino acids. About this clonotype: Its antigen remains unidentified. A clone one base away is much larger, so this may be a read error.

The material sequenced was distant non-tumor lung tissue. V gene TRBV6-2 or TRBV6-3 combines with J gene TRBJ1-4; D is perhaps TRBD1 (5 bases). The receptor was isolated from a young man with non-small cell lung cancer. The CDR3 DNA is TGTGCCAGCAGTTACGGGACCTTGGGGGAAAAACTGTTTTTT. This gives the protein CASSYGTLGEKLFF.